Shown below are 17 T cell receptor beta chains from a single sample sequenced in a study of STAT5B mutations in CD4+ large granular lymphocyte leukemia. Repertoires were generated with immunoSEQ multiplex PCR, while TCRdb's copy carries only in-frame clones and drops some. Altogether about 30,000 clones are present, approximately 75% being singletons, with the ten largest covering approximately 2.8%. What was sequenced was CD4+ T cells from blood buffy coats. The receptors originated from a human donor in good health.

The chain combines TRBV6-1 with TRBJ1-2, with D tentatively TRBD1 (5 bases). The CDR3 length is 14 residues. The germline V and J ends were trimmed by 7 bases and 0 bases, with 12 bases remaining between them. Per the germline V gene, CDR1 is MNHNS and CDR2 is SASEGT. The CDR3 sequence: CASTSGPANYGYTF. For the CDR3, the DNA is TGTGCCAGCACCTCGGGGCCAGCTAACTATGGCTACACCTTC.

The genes are TRBV10-3 and TRBJ2-7, with D possibly TRBD2 on 6 matching bases. Germline CDR1 and CDR2: ENHRY and SYGVKD. The CDR3 contains 14 residues. The V gene lost 8 bases and the J gene lost 2 bases, with 16 bases spanning the gap. DNA for the CDR3: TGTGCCATCGCAAACCGGGACTTTCCCTACGAGCAGTACTTC. Encoded protein: CAIANRDFPYEQYF.

This chain joins TRBV7-3 and TRBJ2-1, with TRBD2 identical over 10 bases. There are 15 residues in the CDR3. In germline, CDR1 is SGHTA, CDR2 FQGTGA. V gave up 1 base and J gave up 5 bases; unmatched junction bases: 2. In nucleotides, the CDR3 is TGTGCCAGCAGCTTAAAACTAGCGGGACACAATGAGCAGTTCTTC. It is translated as CASSLKLAGHNEQFF.

The chain carries TRBV7-2 and TRBJ2-3; D remains unclear. V lost 3 bases to trimming and J lost 6 bases, with 7 bases between them. Germline-derived CDR1 and CDR2 are SGHTA and FQGNSA. The CDR3 consists of 12 residues. The CDR3 nucleotides read TGTGCCAGCAGCTTGTATATGGATACGCAGTATTTT. Translation gives CASSLYMDTQYF.

This clone came up a few times. This rearrangement joins TRBV7-2 to TRBJ1-1; 7 bases align to TRBD1. V dropped 5 bases and J dropped 0; count of bases not matched to a gene: 6. The CDR3 is 15 amino acids. Germline V CDR1 and CDR2: SGHTA, FQGNSA. The chain's CDR3 is CASSTTTGMNTEAFF. DNA for the CDR3: TGTGCCAGCAGCACGACGACAGGGATGAACACTGAAGCTTTCTTT.

In this sample, this clone turned up a few times. The chain couples TRBV6-5 to TRBJ1-4; the match to TRBD1 covers 9 bases. This CDR3 has 12 amino acids. V dropped 9 bases and J dropped 10; count of bases not matched to a gene: 6. Germline-derived CDR1 and CDR2 are MNHEY and SVGAGI. This CDR3 reads CASTPGQGKLFF. The CDR3 region has the DNA TGTGCCAGTACACCGGGACAGGGAAAACTGTTTTTT.

V and J are TRBV4-1 and TRBJ2-2; 10 nucleotides match TRBD2. The CDR3 loop spans 16 amino acids. The germline V gene has CDR1 MGHRA and CDR2 YSYEKL. V lost 4 bases, J lost 4 bases, and 6 bases stayed unmatched. This CDR3 reads CASSRPRLAGTGELFF. The CDR3 DNA reads as TGCGCCAGCAGCCGCCCCCGACTAGCGGGCACCGGGGAGCTGTTTTTT.

The gene calls are TRBV5-1 and TRBJ2-3, with TRBD2 identical over 8 bases. CDR3 length: 17 residues. V dropped 5 bases and J dropped 2; count of bases not matched to a gene: 13. The V gene's germline CDR1 is SGHRS and CDR2 YFSETQ. The CDR3 region has the DNA TGCGCCAGCAGAGTCAAGCCGGGGGGGGCTCACACAGATACGCAGTATTTT. It codes for CASRVKPGGAHTDTQYF.

This rearrangement joins TRBV5-5 to TRBJ2-1, with 7 bases aligning to TRBD2. After removal of 4 bases from V and 2 bases from J, the junction contained 9 bases not matched to a gene. This CDR3 contains 16 residues. CDR1 and CDR2 from the germline V gene are SGHKS and YYEKEE (reference sequence). The chain's CDR3 is CASSGVAGSTYNEQFF. The CDR3 bases are TGTGCCAGCAGCGGAGTAGCGGGCTCGACCTACAATGAGCAGTTCTTC.

J is TRBJ2-5 and V is TRBV9; tentatively, D is TRBD2 (6 bases). The CDR3 is 14 residues long. CDR1 and CDR2 from the germline V gene are SGDLS and YYNGEE. V lost 3 bases, J lost 5 bases, and 14 bases lay in between. The CDR3 bases are TGTGCCAGCAGCGGGGGACTCCTCCCGGAGACCCAGTACTTC. This gives the protein CASSGGLLPETQYF.

This sequence joins TRBV11-1 and TRBJ1-1; D remains unclear. Trimming cost V 1 base and J 1 base, with 4 bases left between them. Germline values: CDR1 SGHAT, CDR2 FQDESV (reference sequence). This CDR3 region has 13 residues. CDR3 bases: TGTGCCAGCAGCTTAGACAGGAACACTGAAGCTTTCTTT. It yields the protein CASSLDRNTEAFF. Full variable domain (outside the CDR3, taken from reference TRBV11-1 and TRBJ1-1): EAEVAQSPRYKITEKSQAVAFWCDPISGHATLYWYRQILGQGPELLVQFQDESVVDDSQLPKDRFSAERLKGVDSTLKIQPAELGDSAMYLCASSLDRNTEAFFGQGTRLTVV.

The rearrangement joins TRBV18 to TRBJ1-1; 8 nucleotides agree with TRBD1. V dropped 4 bases and J dropped 1; count of bases not matched to a gene: 14. Per the germline V gene, CDR1 is KGHSH and CDR2 is LQKENI. This CDR3 is 18 amino acids long. The DNA of the CDR3 is TGTGCCAGCTCACTATCTTCCGGGACAGGAATCAAGAACACTGAAGCTTTCTTT. As protein: CASSLSSGTGIKNTEAFF. The entire variable domain, with the rest obtained from reference TRBV18 and TRBJ1-1, is as follows: NAGVMQNPRHLVRRRGQEARLRCSPMKGHSHVYWYRQLPEEGLKFMVYLQKENIIDESGMPKERFSAEFPKEGPSILRIQQVVRGDSAAYFCASSLSSGTGIKNTEAFFGQGTRLTVV.

V usage is TRBV7-6 and J usage is TRBJ1-2; a possible D gene is TRBD1 (5 bases). The germline V gene has CDR1 SGHVS and CDR2 FNYEAQ. The ends were cut back, 1 base at V and 3 bases at J, with 6 bases in the middle. This CDR3 is built from 13 residues. As DNA, the CDR3 is TGTGCCAGCAGCTTAGTAGGGGACTATGGCTACACCTTC. Protein product: CASSLVGDYGYTF. Supplemented by reference TRBV7-6 and TRBJ1-2, the full variable domain reads GAGVSQSPRYKVTKRGQDVALRCDPISGHVSLYWYRQALGQGPEFLTYFNYEAQQDKSGLPNDRFSAERPEGSISTLTIQRTEQRDSAMYRCASSLVGDYGYTFGSGTRLTVV.

The chain uses TRBV7-2 and TRBJ2-5; TRBD1 matches at 9 bases. The junction had 5 bases not matched to a gene; V was cut back by 3 bases and J by 0 bases. CDR1 and CDR2 (germline): SGHTA, FQGNSA. The CDR3 spans 16 residues. The CDR3 loop reads CASSLRTGAYQETQYF. In DNA, the CDR3 is TGTGCCAGCAGCTTGAGGACAGGGGCATACCAAGAGACCCAGTACTTC.

The chain joins TRBV19 to TRBJ1-1; D gene ambiguous. V lost 7 bases and J 1 base, leaving 13 bases between the germline ends. From germline, CDR1 is LNHDA and CDR2 SQIVND (reference sequence). There are 14 residues in the CDR3. DNA of the CDR3: TGTGCCAGTATGAAAGAAATAGGGAACACTGAAGCTTTCTTT. Its protein is CASMKEIGNTEAFF.

This clone is a singleton in its sample. The V and J genes are TRBV7-9 and TRBJ2-1, with 9 bases aligning to TRBD1. J was trimmed by 7 bases and V by 5 bases; bases with no gene match: 6. The CDR3 spans 14 residues. Per the germline V gene, CDR1 is SEHNR and CDR2 is FQNEAQ (reference sequence). The CDR3 DNA follows: TGTGCCAGCAGCCCCCGGGACAGGGTGAATGAGCAGTTCTTC. Translated: CASSPRDRVNEQFF. Full variable domain (remainder filled in from reference TRBV7-9 and TRBJ2-1): DTGVSQNPRHKITKRGQNVTFRCDPISEHNRLYWYRQTLGQGPEFLTYFQNEAQLEKSRLLSDRFSAERPKGSFSTLEIQRTEQGDSAMYLCASSPRDRVNEQFFGPGTRLTVL.

In its sample, this clone is medium-sized. This rearrangement joins TRBV7-3 to TRBJ2-7; 8 bases map to TRBD2. V shed 2 bases and J 6 bases; nucleotides not matched to a gene: 6. Germline-derived CDR1 and CDR2 are SGHTA and FQGTGA. The CDR3 consists of 14 residues. The CDR3 DNA sequence: TGTGCCAGCAGCTTAGCGGGAGGTGGCGGCGAGCAGTACTTC. Its translation is CASSLAGGGGEQYF.